This TCR beta chain was captured in a study of blood T cells in healthy people across ages. Alongside a J-beta primer mix, a sample-barcoded 5' primer served in a second PCR lasting about 7 to 11 cycles. TCRdb itself ran the 5' RACE reads through MiXCR, one entry per CDR3 protein. The repertoire includes approximately 810,000 distinct CDR3 sequences, 35% to 40% of them detected once, and over 10% sits in the top ten. The TCR originated in a man aged 18 to 30 in good health. The sequenced sample consisted of blood.

The CDR3 region has the DNA TGCAGTGCTCATCAAACCGGGACTAGCGGGGGTGGAACCTACGAGCAGTTCTTC. Amino acid sequence: CSAHQTGTSGGGTYEQFF. The rearrangement uses TRBV20-1 and TRBJ2-1; TRBD2 aligns across 14 bases. The CDR3 totals 18 residues. V lost 5 bases and J lost 10; bases outside the gene matches: 19. The germline V gene has CDR1 DFQATT and CDR2 SNEGSKA (reference sequence).